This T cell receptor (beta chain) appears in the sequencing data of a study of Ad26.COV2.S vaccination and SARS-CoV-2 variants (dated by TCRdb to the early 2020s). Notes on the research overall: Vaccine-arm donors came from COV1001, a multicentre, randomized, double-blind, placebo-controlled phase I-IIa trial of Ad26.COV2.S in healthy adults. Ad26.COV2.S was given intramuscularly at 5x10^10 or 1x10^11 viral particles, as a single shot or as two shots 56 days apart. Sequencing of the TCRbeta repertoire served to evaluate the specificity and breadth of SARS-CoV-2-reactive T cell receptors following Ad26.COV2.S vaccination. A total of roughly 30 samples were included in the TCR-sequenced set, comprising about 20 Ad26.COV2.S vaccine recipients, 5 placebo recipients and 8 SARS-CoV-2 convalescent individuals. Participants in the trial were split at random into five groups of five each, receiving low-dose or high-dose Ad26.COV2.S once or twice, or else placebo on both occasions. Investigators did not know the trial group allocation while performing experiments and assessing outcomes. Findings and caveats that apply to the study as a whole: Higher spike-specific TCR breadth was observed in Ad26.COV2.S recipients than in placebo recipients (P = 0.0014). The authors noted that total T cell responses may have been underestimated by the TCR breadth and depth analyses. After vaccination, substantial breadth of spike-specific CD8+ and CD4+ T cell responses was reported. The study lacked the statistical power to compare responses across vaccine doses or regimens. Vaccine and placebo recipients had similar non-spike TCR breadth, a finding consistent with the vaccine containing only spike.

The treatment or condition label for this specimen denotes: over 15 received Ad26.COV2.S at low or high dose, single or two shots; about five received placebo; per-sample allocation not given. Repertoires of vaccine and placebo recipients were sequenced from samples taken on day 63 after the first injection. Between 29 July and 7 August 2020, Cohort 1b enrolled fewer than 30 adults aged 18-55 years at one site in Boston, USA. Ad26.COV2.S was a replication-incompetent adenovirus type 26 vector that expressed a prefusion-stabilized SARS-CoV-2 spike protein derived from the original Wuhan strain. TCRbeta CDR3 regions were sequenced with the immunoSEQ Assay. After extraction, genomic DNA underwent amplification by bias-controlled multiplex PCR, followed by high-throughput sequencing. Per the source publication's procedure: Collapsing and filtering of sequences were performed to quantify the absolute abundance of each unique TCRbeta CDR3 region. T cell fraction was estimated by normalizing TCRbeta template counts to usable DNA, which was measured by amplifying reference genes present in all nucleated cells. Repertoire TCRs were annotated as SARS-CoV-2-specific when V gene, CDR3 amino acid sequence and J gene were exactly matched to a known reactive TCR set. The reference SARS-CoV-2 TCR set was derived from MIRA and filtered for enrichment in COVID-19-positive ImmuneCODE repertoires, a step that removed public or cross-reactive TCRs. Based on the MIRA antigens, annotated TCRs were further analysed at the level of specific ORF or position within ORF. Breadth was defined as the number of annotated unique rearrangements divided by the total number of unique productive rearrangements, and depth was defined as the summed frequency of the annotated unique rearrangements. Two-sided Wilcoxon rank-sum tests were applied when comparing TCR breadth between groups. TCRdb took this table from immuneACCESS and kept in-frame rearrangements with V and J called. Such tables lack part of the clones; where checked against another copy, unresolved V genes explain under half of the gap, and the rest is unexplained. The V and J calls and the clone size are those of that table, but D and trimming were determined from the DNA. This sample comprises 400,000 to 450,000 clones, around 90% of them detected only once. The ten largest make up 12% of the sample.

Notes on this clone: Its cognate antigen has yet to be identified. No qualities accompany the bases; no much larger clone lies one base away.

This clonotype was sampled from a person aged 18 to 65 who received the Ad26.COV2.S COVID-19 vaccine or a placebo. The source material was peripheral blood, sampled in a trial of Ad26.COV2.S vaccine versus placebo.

The bases are TGTGCCAGCAGTGATCACCGGACTAGCGTTGAAACGCAGTATTTT. This gives the protein CASSDHRTSVETQYF. The rearrangement joined TRBV6-1 to TRBJ2-3; 9 central nucleotides agree with TRBD2. Germline trimming: 3 bases from V, 9 bases from J; junction bases outside gene matches: 10. The CDR3, cysteine through phenylalanine, is 15 amino acids long. The only DNA kept is the CDR3, 45 bases in frame from the first base. Sequences MNHNS (CDR1) and SASEGT (CDR2) are obtained from the germline V gene.